This T cell receptor (beta chain) was identified in a study of cytomegalovirus exposure and HLA in healthy donors. Both 60 Vbeta primers and 13 Jbeta primers went into the PCR. Sequencing used immunoSEQ multiplex PCR; TCRdb keeps in-frame clones, though not all of them. This table holds 140,000 to 150,000 clones, about 81% found once. The CDR3 length is 16 residues. Germline loops: CDR1 SEHNR, CDR2 FQNEAQ (reference sequence). The sequence was collected from a man aged 30 to 39 in good health and CMV-seronegative. The sample was PBMCs. The genes are TRBV7-9 and TRBJ2-5; tentative D call: TRBD2 (6 bases). TRBJ2-7 explains the end of the DNA better; the J call may be wrong. For the CDR3, the DNA is TGTGCCAGCAGCTCCCCCCGGGAGTGGGGGTACTACGAGCAGTACTTC. Protein sequence: CASSSPREWGYYEQYF.